Following are 12 T cell receptor beta chains from one sample sequenced in a study of OX40 agonist ivuxolimab in advanced cancers. The method was immunoSEQ multiplex PCR; TCRdb's version includes in-frame clones alone and lacks a portion of them. This sample carries 40,000 to 60,000 clones, 85% of them seen once, and the ten largest clones take 20%. Sequenced here: CD4+ or CD8+ T cells sorted from blood, sampled in a trial of the OX40 agonist ivuxolimab. These receptors were obtained from an adult with an advanced solid tumor such as melanoma, head and neck, liver or kidney cancer.

This rearrangement joins TRBV29-1 to TRBJ2-7, with TRBD1 identical over 10 bases. V lost 4 bases to trimming and J lost 4 bases; unmatched junction nucleotides: 4. The CDR3 runs to 13 residues. Germline V gives CDR1 SQVTM, CDR2 ANQGSEA. CDR3 DNA sequence: TGCAGCGTTGGGGACAGGGGTTCGTACGAGCAGTACTTC. Its protein product is CSVGDRGSYEQYF.

The chain links TRBV27 to TRBJ2-1; D unclear. The CDR3 extends over 16 amino acids. The germline gives CDR1 MNHEY, CDR2 SMNVEV (reference sequence). The germline V and J ends were trimmed by 1 base and 0 bases, with 10 bases remaining between them. The CDR3 nucleotides read TGTGCCAGCAGTTTATTCCAGGCGAGCTCCTACAATGAGCAGTTCTTC. Amino acid sequence: CASSLFQASSYNEQFF.

The J gene is TRBJ1-1, the V gene TRBV7-2, with D possibly matching TRBD1 (6 bases). CDR1 is SGHTA, CDR2 FQGNSA, per germline. The CDR3 has 13 residues. The V and J ends lost 11 bases and 4 bases respectively, with 17 bases between them. As DNA, the CDR3 is TGTGCCTCCATGGGGGGGGCGTCCACTGAAGCTTTCTTT. Protein: CASMGGASTEAFF.

The CDR3 region is CASSPPGDRVSTDTQYF. CDR3 bases: TGTGCCAGCTCACCACCGGGTGACAGGGTTAGCACAGATACGCAGTATTTT. The V gene is TRBV18, the J gene TRBJ2-3; 7 nucleotides match TRBD1. CDR3 length equals 17 residues. Germline values: CDR1 KGHSH, CDR2 LQKENI. V lost 0 bases, J lost 0 bases, and 6 bases stayed unmatched.

This clone has just one count. CDR3 loop: CASSTRSPTFQPQHF. The CDR3, as DNA: TGTGCCAGTTCAACAAGGAGCCCCACCTTTCAGCCCCAGCATTTT. The J gene is TRBJ1-5, the V gene TRBV19; D is unresolved. This CDR3 spans 15 amino acids. The germline V gene encodes CDR1 LNHDA and CDR2 SQIVND (reference sequence). V dropped 8 bases and J dropped 6 bases, with 20 bases sitting between them. Looking up the rest from reference TRBV19 and TRBJ1-5 gives the full variable domain: DGGITQSPKYLFRKEGQNVTLSCEQNLNHDAMYWYRQDPGQGLRLIYYSQIVNDFQKGDIAEGYSVSREKKESFPLTVTSAQKNPTAFYLCASSTRSPTFQPQHFGDGTRLSIL.

The J gene is TRBJ2-3, the V gene TRBV2; D perhaps matches TRBD2 (6 bases). The CDR3 spans 15 residues. V was clipped by 2 bases and J by 0 bases, with 9 bases between them. Germline-derived CDR1 and CDR2 are SNHLY and FYNNEI. The CDR3: CASSEWAGSTDTQYF. The DNA for the CDR3 is TGTGCCAGCAGTGAATGGGCGGGGAGCACAGATACGCAGTATTTT.

The CDR3 region is CASSSGTGGEQYV. Here the CDR3 DNA reads TGTGCCAGCAGCTCCGGGACAGGGGGGGAGCAGTACGTC. This rearrangement joins TRBV5-6 to TRBJ2-7; TRBD1 aligns across 11 bases. Trimming at V came to 3 bases and at J to 7 bases, leaving 3 bases not matched to a gene. CDR1 and CDR2 (germline): SGHDT, YYEEEE. The CDR3 spans 13 residues.

The chain has TRBV4-1 and TRBJ2-7; tentative D call: TRBD1 (6 bases). Deletions cut 1 base from V and 2 bases from J, with 9 bases between. Germline CDR1 reads MGHRA; CDR2 reads YSYEKL. The CDR3 has 14 amino acids. In DNA, the CDR3 is TGCGCCAGCAGCCAAGTTACAGGGACCTACGAGCAGTACTTC. Amino acids: CASSQVTGTYEQYF.

The genes are TRBV6-5 and TRBJ2-3; unclear D gene. V gave up 8 bases and J gave up 2 bases, with 8 bases separating them. In germline, CDR1 is MNHEY, CDR2 SVGAGI. The CDR3 covers 12 residues. CDR3 coding DNA: TGTGCCAGCGGATACATCACAGATACGCAGTATTTT. Residues: CASGYITDTQYF.

The chain couples TRBV4-3 to TRBJ2-2; 7 nucleotides align to TRBD1. The trim removed 3 bases at V and 0 bases at J, leaving 10 bases unmatched. This CDR3 region has 18 residues. Germline CDR1 reads LGHNA; CDR2 reads YSLEER. The CDR3 region has the DNA TGCGCCAGCAGCCATCCCCCGCCTGACAGGGCGAACACCGGGGAGCTGTTTTTT. It is translated as CASSHPPPDRANTGELFF.

This clone has only one observation. The chain employs TRBV6-6 and TRBJ1-1; D remains ambiguous. Germline CDR1 MNHNY, CDR2 SVGAGI (reference sequence). The V end lost 8 bases, the J end lost 2 bases, and 6 bases lay between the germline ends. CDR3 size: 11 residues. CDR3: CASWVNTEAFF. Here the CDR3 DNA reads TGTGCCAGCTGGGTTAACACTGAAGCTTTCTTT.

This clone was seen a single time. The chain carries TRBV28 and TRBJ1-5, with D unresolved. This CDR3 comprises 15 residues. Germline CDR1 and CDR2: MDHEN and SYDVKM. Deletions cut 4 bases from V and 3 bases from J, with 13 bases between. As DNA, the CDR3 is TGTGCCAGCAGTTCCCGGACTGACTACAATCAGCCCCAGCATTTT. Amino acid sequence: CASSSRTDYNQPQHF.